A selection of T cell receptor beta chains follows, all from one sample in a study of blood T cell repertoires in COVID-19. The protocol was immunoSEQ multiplex PCR, while the TCRdb copy is restricted to in-frame clones and leaves out a portion. Of around 190,000 clones in the sample, 70% to 90% were seen once. The sequencing input was peripheral blood. These TCRs come from a man aged 50 to 60 with COVID-19, enrolled during active disease. Each CDR3 is given with its conserved first and last residue. A row's size may be missing; if present it is once, few, many or a size class.

clone_size	j_call	v_call	cdr3_aa
.	TRBJ2-1	TRBV6-5	CASHASAEAGQFF
.	TRBJ2-5	TRBV10-3	CAISESEGAGETQYF
.	TRBJ1-3	TRBV9	CASSTWTGLGPGNTIYF
.	TRBJ2-2	TRBV7-6	CASSLEGRSPLGTGELFF
.	TRBJ2-2	TRBV28	CASGTPATGELFF
once	TRBJ2-7	TRBV6-6	CASSYSTDSSYEQYF
.	TRBJ1-1	TRBV30	CAWSFWREPNTEAFF
.	TRBJ2-1	TRBV18	CASSPPGLAGNNEQFF
few	TRBJ2-7	TRBV7-2	CASSLSGLAVYFYEQYF
once	TRBJ2-6	TRBV5-6	CASSLRGTGGSGANVLTF
.	TRBJ1-3	TRBV18	CASSPQGSAGNTIYF
.	TRBJ2-1	TRBV7-6	CASSLRQGPYNEQFF
once	TRBJ2-5	TRBV15	CATSTTAQETQYF
.	TRBJ1-2	TRBV5-1	CASSGNRDREGYTF
.	TRBJ2-7	TRBV12-3/TRBV12-4	CASTLGGHEQYF
.	TRBJ1-1	TRBV28	CASSRPFTGTTEAFF
.	TRBJ2-3	TRBV7-3	CASSLTPSVGDTQYF
.	TRBJ2-3	TRBV19	CASSTGTSGGRWVTDTQYF
.	TRBJ1-2	TRBV27	CASTNFRDGYTF
.	TRBJ1-1	TRBV18	CASSNFAGGGRFGNTEAFF
few	TRBJ2-7	TRBV27	CASSFLPFIGGEQYF
.	TRBJ1-2	TRBV7-3	CASSLGLTGDGYTF
few	TRBJ2-4	TRBV5-6	CASSLGGTKNIQYF
.	TRBJ1-4	TRBV6-4	CASSDPGRGENEKLFF
few	TRBJ2-2	TRBV10-1	CASSFQINTGELFF
.	TRBJ2-7	TRBV24-1	CATSGGSTGNPYEQYF
once	TRBJ2-5	TRBV10-2	CASSVKTSGPGAQYF
.	TRBJ2-7	TRBV14	CASSQDRLLGSSAYEQYF
.	TRBJ2-1	TRBV7-9	CASSLAGNSEQFF
once	TRBJ2-2	TRBV2	CASTQRTSGTGELFF
.	TRBJ1-6	TRBV28	CASSSRRDSYNSPLHF
.	TRBJ1-1	TRBV6-5	CASSFSGQTMNTEAFF
.	TRBJ2-1	TRBV7-6	CASSPSNIGDRGHNEQFF
.	TRBJ2-1	TRBV6-6	CASSYAGTGGNEQFF
once	TRBJ2-3	TRBV30	CAWSLAGNTDTQYF
.	TRBJ2-7	TRBV19	CASTPGGRAWSSYEQYF
.	TRBJ2-5	TRBV6-2/TRBV6-3	CASSLSSGGSQETQYF
.	TRBJ2-1	TRBV4-2	CASSQEGTSFGNEQFF
.	TRBJ2-3	TRBV6-4	CASSGDGGGSDTQYF
.	TRBJ1-1	TRBV14	CASSQVGLGATEAFF